Shown below are 2 T cell receptor beta chains from a single sample sequenced in a study of a mutant IDH1 vaccine in newly diagnosed glioma (dated by TCRdb to the early 2020s). In light of the paper, this sample's time point label describes: week 11, during vaccination. A 20-mer mutant IDH1 peptide at 300 micrograms in Montanide made up each vaccine dose, which was injected subcutaneously together with topical imiquimod. Their specific antigens are unknown. The library was obtained by the immunoSEQ multiplex PCR assay. Imported from immuneACCESS, the table was reduced by TCRdb to in-frame sequences with V and J called. These copies leave out some clones; in studies compared against another copy, an unresolved V gene accounts for under half, and the cause of the remainder is not known. Counted in this sample were tens of thousands of clones; 70% to 85% of them appeared once. Approximately 9.5% of the sample lies in the top ten.

Here the sequenced sample was PBMCs, taken from a glioma patient whose treatment included an IDH1 peptide vaccine. Receptors were obtained from a woman aged 45-60 years with glioma.

The chain carries TRBV10-3 and TRBJ2-1; 12 nucleotides align to TRBD2. Germline V gives CDR1 ENHRY, CDR2 SYGVKD. The trim removed 6 bases at V and 6 bases at J, leaving 6 bases unmatched. This CDR3 is built from 15 residues. The CDR3 bases are TGTGCCATCAGAGCTAGCGGGGGGGCTGCCAATGAGCAGTTCTTC. Its protein is CAIRASGGAANEQFF.

The gene calls are TRBV19 and TRBJ1-1, with D maybe TRBD1 (6 bases). V was trimmed by 6 bases and J by 4 bases, leaving 12 bases between them. Germline CDR1 reads LNHDA; CDR2 reads SQIVND (reference sequence). The CDR3 spans 13 residues. CDR3 nucleotides: TGTGCCAGTAGCGGACAGACCGGCACTGAAGCTTTCTTT. Its protein product is CASSGQTGTEAFF.